This T cell receptor (beta chain) appears in the sequencing data of a study of cytomegalovirus exposure and HLA in healthy donors. Study as a whole: Among the roughly 400 genotyped donors, around 81% were placed in the Caucasian-associated ancestry cluster.

Trimming left V 4 bases short and J 1 base short, with 7 bases between. This CDR3 comprises 13 residues. From germline, CDR1 is SGHTA and CDR2 FQGTGA. Use of 60 Vbeta and 13 Jbeta primers characterized the PCR. Produced via immunoSEQ multiplex PCR; TCRdb's table is partial and in-frame only. The repertoire includes approximately 88,000 clones, over 70% of them detected once, and 5.9% sits in the top ten. Points from the study as a whole: The authors enumerated 180 or so TCR beta chains as linked to cytomegalovirus.

Notes on this clone: What it binds is not known.

Sequencing used PBMCs. The sequence derives from a man aged 18 to 35 in good health and CMV-seropositive. The chain recombines TRBV7-3 with TRBJ1-1, with D perhaps TRBD1 (6 bases). This CDR3 is CASSWGQNTEAFF. The CDR3 coding sequence is TGTGCCAGCAGCTGGGGACAGAACACTGAAGCTTTCTTT. Full variable domain (remainder filled in from reference TRBV7-3 and TRBJ1-1): GAGVSQTPSNKVTEKGKYVELRCDPISGHTALYWYRQSLGQGPEFLIYFQGTGAADDSGLPNDRFFAVRPEGSVSTLKIQRTERGDSAVYLCASSWGQNTEAFFGQGTRLTVV.